This TCR beta chain was sequenced for a study of T cells after posttransplantation cyclophosphamide. The CDR3 contains 15 residues. J gave up 0 bases and V 4 bases, and 5 bases lay outside the gene matches. Looked up from germline, CDR1 is SEHNR and CDR2 is FQNEAQ (reference sequence). This clone was seen many times. Measured with immunoSEQ multiplex PCR; TCRdb has only the in-frame clones, and not every one. The counts give tens of thousands of clones, none of them seen only once; roughly 2.5% is held by the top ten. This rearrangement joins TRBV7-9 to TRBJ1-1; TRBD1 matches at 7 bases. Sequencing used PBMCs. The source of this sequence is a man aged 45-60 years in good health, CMV-negative, and a related stem cell transplant donor. The CDR3 coding sequence is TGTGCCAGCAGCTCCCTCACAGGGGTGAACACTGAAGCTTTCTTT. This translates into CASSSLTGVNTEAFF.